A single sample is the source of the 16 T cell receptor beta chains below, sequenced in a study of T cells in Graves' hyperthyroidism and ophthalmopathy. Amplification targeted TCR beta CDR3 regions from RNA transcripts. When the TCR CDR3 underwent first-round RT-PCR, the HTBI primer set was used. TCRdb redid the calling of the multiplex PCR reads with MiXCR, one entry per CDR3 protein. The sample includes nearly 750,000 distinct CDR3 sequences, around 40% seen only once; the top ten take around 32%. The sequenced material came from blood. These receptors were taken from a woman aged 40 to 49 with Graves' hyperthyroidism.

The V and J genes are TRBV7-9 and TRBJ2-7; 11 nucleotides align to TRBD2. CDR3 length: 14 amino acids. Germline V lookup: CDR1 SEHNR, CDR2 FQNEAQ (reference sequence). V was clipped by 5 bases and J by 5 bases; unmatched bases: 5. As DNA, the CDR3 is TGTGCCAGCAGCCCGACTAGCGGGAAACACGAGCAGTACTTC. It encodes CASSPTSGKHEQYF.

J is TRBJ1-1 and V is TRBV7-9; D may be TRBD1 (5 bases). Germline V gene sequence: CDR1 SEHNR, CDR2 FQNEAQ (reference sequence). This CDR3 is 13 amino acids long. The V end lost 2 bases, the J end lost 7 bases, and 11 bases lay between the germline ends. The CDR3 coding sequence is TGTGCCAGCAGCTTAACGGGACGGGATGAAGCTTTCTTT. It codes for CASSLTGRDEAFF.

The count of this clonotype is one. The chain uses TRBV7-9 and TRBJ2-6; D is possibly TRBD1 (5 bases). Per the germline V gene, CDR1 is SEHNR and CDR2 is FQNEAQ (reference sequence). V was pared by 8 bases and J by 4 bases, with 12 bases between. This CDR3 is 14 amino acids long. The CDR3 loop reads CASAMGQGANVLTF. The CDR3 coding sequence is TGTGCCAGCGCCATGGGGCAGGGGGCCAACGTCCTGACTTTC.

This clonotype appeared a single time. A single base separates this from a much larger clone, so it may be a read error. This chain connects TRBV7-2 to TRBJ1-2, with 7 bases that match TRBD1. The CDR3 length is 13 residues. The J segment lost 4 bases and the V segment lost 3 bases, leaving 2 bases of the junction unmatched. In germline, CDR1 is SGHTA, CDR2 FQGNSA. As DNA, the CDR3 is TGTGCCAGCAGCTTTGACAGGGTCTATGGCTACACCTTC. Translating it yields CASSFDRVYGYTF. Full variable domain (outside the CDR3, taken from reference TRBV7-2 and TRBJ1-2): GAGVSQSPSNKVTEKGKDVELRCDPISGHTALYWYRQSLGQGLEFLIYFQGNSAPDKSGLPSDRFSAERTGGSVSTLTIQRTQQEDSAVYLCASSFDRVYGYTFGSGTRLTVV.

This clonotype was detected a few times. This chain connects TRBV12-3 or TRBV12-4 to TRBJ1-3, with a tentative D call TRBD1 (6 bases). This CDR3 has 17 amino acids. V lost 3 bases and J lost 1, with 16 bases in between. The CDR3 DNA reads as TGTGCCAGCAGTTTCTTGGGGGCTGGGGGGTCTGGAAACACCATATATTTT. It translates to CASSFLGAGGSGNTIYF.

The chain joins TRBV13 to TRBJ2-7; 9 nucleotides align to TRBD2. Trimming took 5 bases from V and 2 from J; bases not matched to a gene: 7. CDR3 length: 15 amino acids. Germline V gene data show CDR1 as PRHDT and CDR2 as FYEKMQ (reference sequence). CDR3 sequence (DNA): TGTGCCAGCAGCCTTAGCGGGGGCCGGACCTACGAGCAGTACTTC. Amino acids: CASSLSGGRTYEQYF.

In its sample, this clonotype was seen many times. The chain has TRBV11-2 and TRBJ2-2, with unresolved D. V was trimmed by 2 bases and J by 1 base, leaving 5 bases between them. The CDR3 has 14 residues. Germline CDR1 SGHAT, CDR2 FQNNGV. In DNA form, the CDR3 reads TGTGCCAGCAGCTTATGGTGGAACACCGGGGAGCTGTTTTTT. Translated: CASSLWWNTGELFF. Variable domain in full (rest from reference TRBV11-2 and TRBJ2-2): EAGVAQSPRYKIIEKRQSVAFWCNPISGHATLYWYQQILGQGPKLLIQFQNNGVVDDSQLPKDRFSAERLKGVDSTLKIQPAKLEDSAVYLCASSLWWNTGELFFGEGSRLTVL.

V usage is TRBV6-2 or TRBV6-3 and J usage is TRBJ1-2; D unclear. The CDR3 consists of 11 residues. CDR1 MNHEY and CDR2 SVGEGT come from the germline V gene. V lost 5 bases and J 8 bases, leaving 9 bases between the germline ends. The CDR3 loop is CASSIYFGYTF. The CDR3 bases are TGTGCCAGCAGTATTTACTTCGGCTACACCTTC.

Only a few counts were recorded for this clonotype. The chain employs TRBV6-4 and TRBJ2-2, with D unclear. Germline assignment: CDR1 MRHNA and CDR2 SNTAGT. Trimming stripped 1 base from V and 5 bases from J, with 2 bases between. The CDR3 has 12 amino acids. This CDR3 is CASSDWTGELFF. For the CDR3, the DNA is TGTGCCAGCAGTGACTGGACCGGGGAGCTGTTTTTT.

As concerns this clonotype: It may be a read error: a sequence one base away is much more abundant. The CDR3: CASRPRHLGQADERYF. Written as DNA, the CDR3 is TGTGCCAGCAGGCCAAGACATCTAGGACAGGCCGACGAGCGGTACTTC. The rearrangement links TRBV7-2 to TRBJ2-7, with TRBD1 matching 7 bases. CDR3 length: 16 amino acids. CDR1 and CDR2 (germline): SGHTA, FQGNSA.

This chain connects TRBV25-1 to TRBJ2-5; no firm D call. V was trimmed by 3 bases and J by 1 base, leaving 9 bases between them. Germline V CDR1 and CDR2: MGHDK, SYGVNS. This CDR3 has 14 residues. The CDR3 DNA sequence: TGTGCCAGCAGTGATCTTGGCAGCCAAGAGACCCAGTACTTC. Translated, it gives CASSDLGSQETQYF.

This clonotype was observed a few times. The chain has TRBV20-1 and TRBJ2-7, with D possibly matching TRBD1 (5 bases). The CDR3 runs to 20 residues. The germline V and J ends were trimmed by 0 bases and 0 bases, with 27 bases remaining between them. Germline loops: CDR1 DFQATT, CDR2 SNEGSKA (reference sequence). The DNA of the CDR3 is TGCAGTGCTAGAGAACAGCAGGGCTACCTACATTCAAAACGCTCCTACGAGCAGTACTTC. Translating gives CSAREQQGYLHSKRSYEQYF.

The chain carries TRBV19 and TRBJ2-5, with 11 bases lining up with TRBD1. The CDR3 is 17 residues long. The ends lost 8 bases at V and 5 bases at J; junction bases unmatched: 16. CDR1 is LNHDA and CDR2 is SQIVND in the germline V gene (reference sequence). CDR3 DNA sequence: TGTGCCAGTGCGAAGGCAGTCAGGACAGGGGGCGAGGAGACCCAGTACTTC. Its protein is CASAKAVRTGGEETQYF.

V and J are TRBV7-9 and TRBJ1-2; TRBD1 agrees at 8 bases. This CDR3 comprises 13 residues. Germline CDR1 SEHNR, CDR2 FQNEAQ (reference sequence). Trimming cost V 7 bases and J 7 bases; bases outside gene matches: 8. The CDR3 nucleotides are TGTGCCAGCACCGGACAGGGAGACGGTGGCTACACCTTC. Its protein is CASTGQGDGGYTF.

This rearrangement joins TRBV11-2 to TRBJ1-3; TRBD1 matches 7 bases. CDR1 and CDR2 from the germline V gene are SGHAT and FQNNGV. Trimming cost V 5 bases and J 12 bases; bases outside gene matches: 4. This CDR3 contains 11 residues. CDR3 coding DNA: TGTGCCAGCAGCCTAGGGGGCCGCATATATTTT. Translated: CASSLGGRIYF.

This chain connects TRBV25-1 to TRBJ1-2; the D gene is possibly TRBD1 (6 bases). Trimming cost V 11 bases and J 3 bases, with 19 bases left between them. Germline CDR1 and CDR2: MGHDK and SYGVNS. This CDR3 is built from 14 residues. CDR3 region: CASTGQPEDYGYTF. The CDR3 DNA sequence: TGTGCCTCCACAGGACAGCCTGAAGACTATGGCTACACCTTC.